These T cell receptor beta chains were read from a single sample in a study of blood T cell repertoires in COVID-19. Sequenced by immunoSEQ multiplex PCR; TCRdb stores in-frame clones only, minus some. Among 410,000 or so clones listed, 80% to 90% were seen once. The sequencing sample was made of peripheral blood. These receptors came from a woman aged 25-40 years with active or convalescent COVID-19. Each CDR3 is given with its conserved first and last residue. The D gene is left open where the match is weak. The size of a clone is reported for some rows only, either as once, few or many, or as a class for expanded clones.

TRBV29-1,TRBJ2-5,TRBD1,NA,TGCAGCGTTATTTACTCGACAGGGGAAGAGACCCAGTACTTC,CSVIYSTGEETQYF
TRBV19,TRBJ1-1,NA,NA,TGTGCCAGTAGTATGATAGGGCTGGCGGGCGTGAACACTGAAGCTTTCTTT,CASSMIGLAGVNTEAFF
TRBV4-1,TRBJ2-2,TRBD1,NA,TGCGCCAGCAGCCTATGGACAGGGGTTTTTACCGGGGAGCTGTTTTTT,CASSLWTGVFTGELFF
TRBV25-1,TRBJ2-7,NA,NA,TGTGCCAGCAGTGGGAGGGCAGGGTACCCCGAGCAGTACTTC,CASSGRAGYPEQYF
TRBV7-9,TRBJ1-4,NA,NA,TGTGCCAGCAGCTTGGGGGGGCTAACAACTAATGAAAAACTGTTTTTT,CASSLGGLTTNEKLFF
TRBV4-1,TRBJ2-5,NA,once,TGCGCCAGCAGCCAAGACCTTACCGAGGGGACCCAGTACTTC,CASSQDLTEGTQYF
TRBV9,TRBJ1-1,NA,NA,TGTGCCAGCAGCGTAGGTGGGGGGGTATTGGGTGAAGCTTTCTTT,CASSVGGGVLGEAFF
TRBV14,TRBJ2-1,NA,NA,TGTGCCAGCGGGGGACTGGGACAGTTAGGAAATGAGCAGTTCTTC,CASGGLGQLGNEQFF
TRBV7-9,TRBJ2-1,NA,once,TGTGCCAGCAGCCGCACGGACAATGAGCAGTTCTTC,CASSRTDNEQFF
TRBV5-8,TRBJ1-4,NA,NA,TGTGCCAGCAGCTTGGAATGGGGAGGGGTGGATGAAAAACTGTTTTTT,CASSLEWGGVDEKLFF
TRBV6-5,TRBJ1-2,NA,few,TGTGCCAGCAGGAATCGGGACTACCTGAGAGGCTACACCTTC,CASRNRDYLRGYTF
TRBV18,TRBJ1-6,NA,NA,TGTGCCAGCTCATCTAGGGAGGACGGTTCACCCCTCCACTTT,CASSSREDGSPLHF
TRBV5-1,TRBJ1-1,NA,once,TGCGCCAGCAGATCGACCACAACAGGGAGAACTGAAGCTTTCTTT,CASRSTTTGRTEAFF
TRBV5-4,TRBJ2-7,TRBD2,NA,TGTGCCAGCAGTCGGGACTATCCACCTTACGAGCAGTACTTC,CASSRDYPPYEQYF
TRBV3-1/TRBV3-2,TRBJ1-6,NA,NA,TGTGCCAGCAGCCAAGCGGGGGGGTCCTCCTATAATTCACCCCTCCACTTT,CASSQAGGSSYNSPLHF
TRBV10-2,TRBJ2-1,NA,NA,TGCGCCAGCAGTGGAGGCCACAATGAGCAGTTCTTC,CASSGGHNEQFF
TRBV5-1,TRBJ1-4,NA,NA,TGCGCCAGCAGCCCCGGAGCCGCAACTAATGAAAAACTGTTTTTT,CASSPGAATNEKLFF
TRBV10-3,TRBJ1-1,NA,NA,TGTGCCGTCGCTAACAGGGACACTGAAGCTTTCTTT,CAVANRDTEAFF
TRBV7-8,TRBJ2-7,NA,NA,TGTGCCAGCAGCTTAGAGGAGATATACTACGAGCAGTACTTC,CASSLEEIYYEQYF
TRBV9,TRBJ1-4,TRBD1,NA,TGTGCCAGCAGCGTAGGAACAGGGGTTATTAATGAAAAACTGTTTTTT,CASSVGTGVINEKLFF
TRBV4-1,TRBJ2-1,TRBD2,NA,TGCGCCAGCAGCCGAGCGGGAGGGGCCCCCAATGAGCAGTTCTTC,CASSRAGGAPNEQFF
TRBV25-1,TRBJ1-1,TRBD1,NA,TGTGCCACCGCGGGACAGGCGATCACTGAAGCTTTCTTT,CATAGQAITEAFF
TRBV5-6,TRBJ1-2,TRBD1,few,TGTGCCAGCAGCTACCCGGGACAGCTAGCTAACTATGGCTACACCTTC,CASSYPGQLANYGYTF
TRBV4-1,TRBJ1-1,NA,few,TGCGCCAGCAGCCAAGGTCAGGGCGGGAACACTGAAGCTTTCTTT,CASSQGQGGNTEAFF
TRBV9,TRBJ2-2,NA,NA,TGTGCCAGCAGCGCACTATCTAGCACCGGGGAGCTGTTTTTT,CASSALSSTGELFF
TRBV15,TRBJ1-4,NA,NA,TGTGCCACCAGCAGAGACGAGACAAGAACTAATGAAAAACTGTTTTTT,CATSRDETRTNEKLFF
TRBV7-8,TRBJ1-3,NA,NA,TGTGCCAGCAGCCTCGGTACCTCTGGAAACACCATATATTTT,CASSLGTSGNTIYF
TRBV20-1,TRBJ2-3,TRBD2,NA,TGCAGTGCTAGTCCCAGGACTAGCGGGAGAGATACGCAGTATTTT,CSASPRTSGRDTQYF
TRBV9,TRBJ2-5,NA,NA,TGTGCCAGCAGCGACCGGGAGACCCAGTACTTC,CASSDRETQYF